Included here is one TCR beta chain sequence, with context. Its antigen is still unknown. Different DNA sequences within this sample yield the same CDR3. This CDR3 is built from 14 residues. Losses at the gene ends were 3 bases for V and 5 bases for J; bases not matched to a gene: 6. The germline gives CDR1 SGDLS, CDR2 YYNGEE. This entry is derived from a study of cytomegalovirus exposure and HLA in healthy donors. Overall study results and limits: In an earlier analysis, in several hundred donors, most V segments appeared productive either ~87% or ~30% of the time. TCR beta V- and J-gene trimming, according to a later analysis, was linked to a missense DCLRE1C variant. Certain sequence variants were highly shared and formed a cluster, and this cluster was likely a sequencing artifact.

Vbeta (60) and Jbeta (13) primers were used in the PCR. Generated by immunoSEQ multiplex PCR, the TCRdb table keeps only in-frame clones and is missing some. This sample carries roughly 100,000 clones, 60% to 80% of them seen once, and the ten largest clones take 2.5% to 3.5%. The chain is built from TRBV9 and TRBJ2-5; 8 nucleotides match TRBD1. The clonotype comes from a man under 40 in good health and CMV-seronegative. The specimen sequenced was PBMCs. The CDR3 sequence: CASSAGQGRETQYF. The CDR3 region has the DNA TGTGCCAGCAGCGCTGGACAGGGTCGCGAGACCCAGTACTTC.